These 8 T cell receptor beta chains were sequenced from one sample in a study of T-cell memory formation after mild COVID-19. TCRdb itself ran the 5' RACE reads through MiXCR, one entry per CDR3 protein. The sample shows some 70,000 distinct CDR3 sequences, over 15% of them seen only once. The sequencing sample was made of PBMCs or a T cell subset sorted from them (not recorded which). These receptors all stem from an adult woman who had mild COVID-19 (a few samples of this study predate the infection). Cell type and time point are not known.

The chain joins TRBV5-6 to TRBJ2-3; 10 nucleotides line up with TRBD2. The CDR3 spans 16 residues. The trim removed 2 bases at V and 3 bases at J, leaving 6 bases unmatched. Germline V gene sequence: CDR1 SGHDT, CDR2 YYEEEE. The CDR3 is CASSFNLAGVTDTQYF. CDR3 nucleotide sequence: TGTGCCAGCAGCTTTAATCTAGCGGGAGTTACAGATACGCAGTATTTT.

The rearrangement joins TRBV12-3 or TRBV12-4 to TRBJ2-3, with D perhaps given as TRBD1 or TRBD2 (5 bases each). This CDR3 comprises 15 residues. V was trimmed by 5 bases and J by 6 bases, leaving 18 bases between them. The CDR3: CASSPEGSPVDTQYF. The CDR3 nucleotides are TGTGCCAGCAGTCCCGAGGGGTCCCCGGTGGATACGCAGTATTTT.

The rearrangement uses TRBV12-3 or TRBV12-4 and TRBJ2-2; 9 positions match TRBD2. The CDR3 runs 16 residues. The junction had 11 bases not matched to a gene; V was cut back by 5 bases and J by 7 bases. The CDR3 DNA is TGTGCCAGCAGTCCCCCGGGCGGGGGGGCCTTCGGGGAGCTGTTTTTT. Translated: CASSPPGGGAFGELFF.

This clonotype was seen repeatedly, ten times or more. The V call is TRBV20-1, the J call TRBJ2-7, with D unclear. V was pared by 1 base and J by 2 bases, with 6 bases between. CDR1 is DFQATT, CDR2 SNEGSKA, per germline (reference sequence). This CDR3 has 12 residues. The CDR3 DNA reads as TGCAGTGCTAGAGGGCTCGCCTACGAGCAGTACTTC. This gives the protein CSARGLAYEQYF.

The chain uses TRBV24-1 and TRBJ2-7; D is perhaps TRBD2 (5 bases). The CDR3 length is 13 residues. Per germline, CDR1 KGHDR and CDR2 SFDVKD. V was pared by 5 bases and J by 7 bases, with 14 bases between. The DNA for the CDR3 is TGTGCCACCAGTGTGGGCTTGAGGGCGGAGCAGTACTTC. It yields the protein CATSVGLRAEQYF.

This chain connects TRBV4-3 to TRBJ2-7; 7 nucleotides line up with TRBD2. The V segment lost 4 bases and the J segment 5 bases; nucleotides outside the gene matches: 5. Germline-derived CDR1 and CDR2 are LGHNA and YSLEER. CDR3 length: 13 residues. The CDR3: CASSPGGDHEQYF. CDR3 DNA: TGCGCCAGCAGCCCTGGGGGGGACCACGAGCAGTACTTC.

This chain joins TRBV6-2 or TRBV6-3 and TRBJ2-1, with 7 bases matching TRBD2. Germline CDR1 reads MNHEY; CDR2 reads SVGEGT. The CDR3 loop spans 14 amino acids. V lost 7 bases and J lost 5; bases outside the gene matches: 8. The CDR3 DNA sequence: TGTGCCAGCACCGCAGGACTAGTCAACAATGAGCAGTTCTTC. Amino acids: CASTAGLVNNEQFF.

The chain couples TRBV12-3 or TRBV12-4 to TRBJ2-2; D remains unclear. The CDR3 is 10 residues long. V was shortened by 6 bases and J by 6 bases, with 2 bases between the two germline ends. In nucleotides, the CDR3 is TGTGCCAGCAGGCCCGGGGAGCTGTTTTTT. As protein: CASRPGELFF.